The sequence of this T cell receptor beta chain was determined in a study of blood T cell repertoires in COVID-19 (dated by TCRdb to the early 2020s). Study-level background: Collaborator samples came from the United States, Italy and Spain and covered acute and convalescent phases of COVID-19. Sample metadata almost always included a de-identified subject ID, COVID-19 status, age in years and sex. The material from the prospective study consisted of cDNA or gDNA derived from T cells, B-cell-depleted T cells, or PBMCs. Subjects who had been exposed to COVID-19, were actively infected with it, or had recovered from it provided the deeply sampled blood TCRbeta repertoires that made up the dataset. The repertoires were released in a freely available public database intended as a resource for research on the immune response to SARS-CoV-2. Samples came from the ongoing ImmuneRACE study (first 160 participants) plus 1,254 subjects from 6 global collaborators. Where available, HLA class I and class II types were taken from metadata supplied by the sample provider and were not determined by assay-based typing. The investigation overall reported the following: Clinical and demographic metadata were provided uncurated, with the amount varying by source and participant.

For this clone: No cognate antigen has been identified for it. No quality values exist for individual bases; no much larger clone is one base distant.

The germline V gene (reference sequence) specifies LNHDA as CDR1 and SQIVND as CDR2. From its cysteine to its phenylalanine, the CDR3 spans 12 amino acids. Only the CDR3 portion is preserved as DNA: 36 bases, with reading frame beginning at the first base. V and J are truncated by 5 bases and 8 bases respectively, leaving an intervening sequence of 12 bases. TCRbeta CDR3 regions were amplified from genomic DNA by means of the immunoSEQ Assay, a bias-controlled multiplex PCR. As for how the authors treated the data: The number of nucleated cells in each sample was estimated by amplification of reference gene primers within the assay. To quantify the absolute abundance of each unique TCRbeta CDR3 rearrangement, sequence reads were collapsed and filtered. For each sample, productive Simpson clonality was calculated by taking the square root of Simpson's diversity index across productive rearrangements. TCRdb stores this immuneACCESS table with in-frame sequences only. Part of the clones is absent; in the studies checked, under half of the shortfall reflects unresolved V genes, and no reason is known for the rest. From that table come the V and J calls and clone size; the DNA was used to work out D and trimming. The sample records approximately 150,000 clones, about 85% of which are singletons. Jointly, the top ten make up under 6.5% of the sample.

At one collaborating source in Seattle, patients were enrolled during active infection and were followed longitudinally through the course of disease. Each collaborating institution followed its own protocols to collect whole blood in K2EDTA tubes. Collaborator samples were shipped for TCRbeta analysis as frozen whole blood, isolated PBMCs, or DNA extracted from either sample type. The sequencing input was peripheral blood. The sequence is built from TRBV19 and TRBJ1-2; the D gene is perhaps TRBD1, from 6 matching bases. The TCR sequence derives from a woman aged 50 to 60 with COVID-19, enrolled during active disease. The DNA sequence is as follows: TGTGCCAGTAGTGAAACAGGGTCCGGCTACACCTTC. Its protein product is CASSETGSGYTF.